A single sample is the source of the 12 T cell receptor beta chains below, sequenced in a study of cytomegalovirus exposure and HLA in healthy donors (dated by TCRdb to 2015 to 2018). The library was built by means of the immunoSEQ multiplex PCR assay. For the multiplex PCR, a mixture combining 60 forward primers for TCR Vbeta segments and 13 reverse primers for TCR Jbeta segments was used. Entries here come from immuneACCESS through TCRdb and include only in-frame sequences with V and J called. Some clones fail to appear in such tables; in the studies checked, an unresolved V gene covers under half of the shortfall, and the cause of the remainder is unknown. For this sample there are under 90,000 clones; over 65% appear just once. The ten largest clonotypes hold around 3% of the sample. The sequenced sample consisted of PBMCs. Receptors originate from a middle-aged man in good health and CMV-seropositive.

The V gene is TRBV5-3, the J gene TRBJ2-5; D ambiguous. TRBV5-3 is classed as an ORF, of uncertain function. V lost 3 bases, J lost 9 bases, and 24 bases lay in between. This CDR3 has 16 residues. The CDR3 here is CARSSDTEIPLKAQYF. CDR3 bases: TGTGCCAGAAGCTCAGACACCGAAATCCCCCTAAAGGCCCAGTACTTC.

The chain combines TRBV7-3 with TRBJ2-7, with 9 positions matching TRBD2. From germline, CDR1 is SGHTA and CDR2 FQGTGA. V trimming: 2 bases; J trimming: 2 bases; junction bases outside the gene matches: 4. There are 15 residues in the CDR3. The CDR3 reads CASSLSAGGPYEQYF. In DNA form, the CDR3 reads TGTGCCAGCAGCTTATCAGCGGGAGGACCCTACGAGCAGTACTTC.

A few counts support this clone. The chain recombines TRBV7-9 with TRBJ2-1; D uncertain. Looked up from germline, CDR1 is SEHNR and CDR2 is FQNEAQ (reference sequence). The V and J ends lost 7 bases and 4 bases respectively, with 17 bases between them. There are 15 residues in the CDR3. The CDR3 loop reads CASIYYPTVYNEQFF. The CDR3 bases are TGTGCCAGCATCTATTACCCCACGGTGTACAATGAGCAGTTCTTC.

CDR3 in amino acids: CASSLFLSSGNTIYF. For the CDR3, the DNA is TGTGCCAGCAGCTTGTTTTTGAGCTCTGGAAACACCATATATTTT. The chain combines TRBV5-5 with TRBJ1-3; D remains unclear. CDR3 length equals 15 residues. Germline CDR1 reads SGHKS; CDR2 reads YYEKEE (reference sequence). V gave up 1 base and J gave up 0 bases, with 8 bases separating them.

This clone has a handful of counts. The V call is TRBV18, the J call TRBJ2-3; 8 nucleotides agree with TRBD2. The V and J ends lost 3 bases and 1 base, in that order; junction bases with no gene match: 0. Germline CDR1 and CDR2: KGHSH and LQKENI. The CDR3 contains 14 residues. The CDR3 sequence is CASSPTSGTDTQYF. The CDR3 DNA is TGTGCCAGCTCACCGACTAGCGGCACAGATACGCAGTATTTT.

V gene TRBV5-1 combines with J gene TRBJ1-1; TRBD1 matches at 9 bases. Germline CDR1 and CDR2: SGHRS and YFSETQ. The CDR3 covers 16 residues. With 4 bases clipped from V and 5 bases from J, the junction kept 12 bases outside the gene matches. CDR3 nucleotide sequence: TGCGCCAGCAGCCCGTATCCGGGACAGGGAGGGACTGAAGCTTTCTTT. Its translation is CASSPYPGQGGTEAFF.

A note on this clone: The junction departs from germline at one end; a sequencing error may be responsible. The chain employs TRBV5-6 and TRBJ2-6; TRBD1 is a possible D gene (5 bases). CDR3 length equals 17 residues. Germline lookup yields CDR1 SGHDT and CDR2 YYEEEE. The CDR3: CASSLTDIYSGANGLTF. DNA for the CDR3: TGTGCCAGCAGCTTAACAGATATTTACTCTGGGGCCAACGGCCTGACTTTC.

The CDR3 DNA reads as TGTGCCAGCAGCTTAATTAGGCCGGGAGGGCCAACAGATACGCAGTATTTT. Translated, it gives CASSLIRPGGPTDTQYF. V usage is TRBV7-9 and J usage is TRBJ2-3, with 8 bases aligning to TRBD2. The CDR3 has 17 amino acids. Germline V gene data show CDR1 as SEHNR and CDR2 as FQNEAQ (reference sequence). V shed 2 bases, J shed 3 bases, and the junction held 10 bases outside the gene matches.

V gene TRBV2 combines with J gene TRBJ1-3, with D uncertain. The ends were cut back, 11 bases at V and 1 base at J, with 15 bases in the middle. Germline V gives CDR1 SNHLY, CDR2 FYNNEI. This CDR3 has 14 amino acids. Written as DNA, the CDR3 is TGTGCCGGATCCCAAACGGGTTCTGGAAACACCATATATTTT. Residues: CAGSQTGSGNTIYF.

A single count supports this clone. The V gene is TRBV5-1, the J gene TRBJ2-7; D perhaps matches TRBD1 (6 bases). The CDR3 is made up of 14 amino acids. Germline V gene data show CDR1 as SGHRS and CDR2 as YFSETQ. V shed 6 bases and J shed 0 bases, with 13 bases lying between them. The CDR3: CASKEEDSSYEQYF. The CDR3 bases are TGCGCCAGCAAGGAAGAGGACAGCTCCTACGAGCAGTACTTC.

About this clone itself: One end of the junction is discordant with germline, which a read error may explain. DNA for the CDR3: TGTTCCAGCAGCGAACGACGTACGGGTACCTACGAGCAGTACTTC. Amino acid sequence: CSSSERRTGTYEQYF. The chain links TRBV7-9 to TRBJ2-7; D ambiguous. Germline-derived CDR1 and CDR2 are SEHNR and FQNEAQ (reference sequence). This CDR3 is 15 amino acids long. Together with reference TRBV7-9 and TRBJ2-7, the CDR3 gives the full variable domain: DTGVSQNPRHKITKRGQNVTFRCDPISEHNRLYWYRQTLGQGPEFLTYFQNEAQLEKSRLLSDRFSAERPKGSFSTLEIQRTEQGDSAMYLCSSSERRTGTYEQYFGPGTRLTVT.

The chain recombines TRBV6-5 with TRBJ1-5, with 11 bases that match TRBD1. Germline assignment: CDR1 MNHEY and CDR2 SVGAGI. The CDR3 consists of 14 residues. Trimming removed 5 bases from V and 7 bases from J; junction bases left unmatched: 4. The CDR3 is CASSGDRGLQPQHF. DNA for the CDR3: TGTGCCAGCAGTGGGGACAGGGGGTTGCAGCCCCAGCATTTT.